This T cell receptor (beta chain) emerged from a study of somatic mutations in cytotoxic T cells in rheumatoid arthritis. Across the whole study: Each patient's diagnosis was followed right away by a blood draw (over 29 ml EDTA), before any treatment.

This clone is a singleton in its sample. This CDR3 is built from 15 residues. Trimming took off 1 base at V and 3 bases at J, with 12 bases between the two ends. The germline CDR1 and CDR2 sequences are LNHDA and SQIVND (reference sequence). Generated by immunoSEQ multiplex PCR, the TCRdb table keeps only in-frame clones and is missing some. Among 15,000 or so clones, about four fifths were seen once, and the ten largest hold about a sixth. This clonotype was obtained from a woman between 50 and 59 years old with rheumatoid arthritis. J is TRBJ1-1 and V is TRBV19; the D is unclear. Material for sequencing was CD8+ T cells sorted from blood. The CDR3 coding sequence is TGTGCCAGTAGTATAGTAGAGAGTGGGGACACTGAAGCTTTCTTT. Amino acid sequence: CASSIVESGDTEAFF.